The 16 T cell receptor beta chains reported below all come from one sample, sequenced in a study of blood T cell repertoires in COVID-19. Clones were read by immunoSEQ multiplex PCR, and TCRdb kept only the in-frame ones, dropping some. In the table there are about 300,000 clones, approximately 90% of which are singletons. Sample: PBMCs or T cells enriched from blood (not recorded which). These receptors originate from a woman aged 18-35 years who had recovered from COVID-19.

The chain couples TRBV5-4 to TRBJ1-6, with 9 nucleotides matching TRBD1. The CDR3 is 15 amino acids. In germline, CDR1 is SGHNT, CDR2 YYREEE (reference sequence). Trimming at V came to 0 bases and at J to 9 bases, leaving 4 bases not matched to a gene. CDR3 region: CASSLETGGGSPLHF. The DNA for the CDR3 is TGTGCCAGCAGCTTGGAGACAGGGGGAGGTTCACCCCTCCACTTT.

The V and J genes are TRBV5-1 and TRBJ1-2, with D tentatively TRBD1 (6 bases). V lost 0 bases, J lost 6 bases, and 18 bases lay in between. CDR1 and CDR2 from the germline V gene are SGHRS and YFSETQ. The CDR3 length is 16 residues. The CDR3 loop reads CASSLDRAPHGDGYTF. For the CDR3, the DNA is TGCGCCAGCAGCTTGGACAGGGCGCCCCACGGTGATGGCTACACCTTC.

This clone was detected only once. The CDR3: CASRLGQGFTGELFF. CDR3 in DNA: TGTGCCAGCAGGTTGGGACAGGGGTTCACCGGGGAGCTGTTTTTT. V and J are TRBV6-5 and TRBJ2-2; TRBD1 matches 10 bases. Trimming took 6 bases from V and 4 from J; bases not matched to a gene: 5. The CDR3 spans 15 residues. CDR1 is MNHEY and CDR2 is SVGAGI in the germline V gene.

This clone occurred a few times. The chain uses TRBV27 and TRBJ1-5; a possible D gene is TRBD1 (5 bases). V was trimmed by 0 bases and J by 4 bases, leaving 10 bases between them. The CDR3 sequence is 15 residues long. Germline-derived CDR1 and CDR2 are MNHEY and SMNVEV (reference sequence). CDR3 nucleotide sequence: TGTGCCAGCAGTTTATCGCCGGGGGGGAATCAGCCCCAGCATTTT. This gives the protein CASSLSPGGNQPQHF.

This chain's CDR3 is CASSLDGGQGVDTGELFF. The CDR3 DNA reads TGTGCCAGCAGCTTAGATGGTGGACAGGGGGTGGACACCGGGGAGCTGTTTTTT. V gene TRBV11-2 combines with J gene TRBJ2-2; 10 nucleotides match TRBD1. The CDR3 sequence is 18 residues long. The ends lost 0 bases at V and 3 bases at J; junction bases unmatched: 7. CDR1 SGHAT and CDR2 FQNNGV come from the germline V gene.

This rearrangement joins TRBV27 to TRBJ2-7; D might be TRBD2 (6 bases). This CDR3 comprises 11 residues. V was shortened by 6 bases and J by 5 bases, with 8 bases between the two germline ends. Germline-derived CDR1 and CDR2 are MNHEY and SMNVEV (reference sequence). Here the CDR3 DNA reads TGTGCCAGCAGGGGGGGTCACGAGCAGTACTTC. It specifies CASRGGHEQYF.

The chain is built from TRBV5-1 and TRBJ2-7; no reliable D call. The germline V gene has CDR1 SGHRS and CDR2 YFSETQ. The CDR3 runs 14 residues. The germline V and J ends were trimmed by 0 bases and 2 bases, with 9 bases remaining between them. CDR3 bases: TGCGCCAGCAGCTTGGAATCCCTAACCTACGAGCAGTACTTC. Translating it yields CASSLESLTYEQYF.

The genes are TRBV11-3 and TRBJ2-1; 10 bases agree with TRBD1. The CDR3 totals 16 residues. Germline V gene lookup returns CDR1 SGHNT and CDR2 YENEEA. The V gene end was trimmed by 5 bases and the J gene end by 5 bases; junction bases not matched to a gene: 9. The CDR3 here is CASSRDGQGGHNEQFF. CDR3 coding DNA: TGTGCCAGCAGCAGGGATGGACAGGGGGGCCACAATGAGCAGTTCTTC.

This sequence joins TRBV19 and TRBJ1-3; D is ambiguous. The germline V gene has CDR1 LNHDA and CDR2 SQIVND (reference sequence). This CDR3 comprises 14 residues. V lost 5 bases and J 0 bases, leaving 8 bases between the germline ends. The CDR3 nucleotides are TGTGCCAGTAGTTACGGACTCTCTGGAAACACCATATATTTT. Translated, it gives CASSYGLSGNTIYF. The variable domain in full, completed from reference TRBV19 and TRBJ1-3, reads DGGITQSPKYLFRKEGQNVTLSCEQNLNHDAMYWYRQDPGQGLRLIYYSQIVNDFQKGDIAEGYSVSREKKESFPLTVTSAQKNPTAFYLCASSYGLSGNTIYFGEGSWLTVV.

This clone showed up just once. The V gene is TRBV18, the J gene TRBJ1-1; a possible D gene is TRBD1 (5 bases). This CDR3 contains 16 residues. Germline V gives CDR1 KGHSH, CDR2 LQKENI. Trimming shortened V by 3 bases and J by 2 bases, and 16 bases separated the two germline ends. CDR3 in amino acids: CASSPTRLQGNTEAFF. The DNA of the CDR3 is TGTGCCAGCTCACCGACCCGACTCCAGGGAAACACTGAAGCTTTCTTT.

This clone was counted at least ten times. The genes are TRBV18 and TRBJ2-1; 8 bases agree with TRBD1. This CDR3 is 16 amino acids long. Looked up from germline, CDR1 is KGHSH and CDR2 is LQKENI. The junction had 11 bases not matched to a gene; V was cut back by 3 bases and J by 7 bases. CDR3 nucleotide sequence: TGTGCCAGCTCACCTCTGACAGGACAGGGTTTTAATGAGCAGTTCTTC. This encodes CASSPLTGQGFNEQFF.

This clone is a singleton in its sample. The chain uses TRBV10-3 and TRBJ1-4, with 8 bases fitting TRBD1. Looked up from germline, CDR1 is ENHRY and CDR2 is SYGVKD. Trimming took 4 bases from V and 8 from J; bases not matched to a gene: 6. This CDR3 spans 14 amino acids. CDR3 DNA: TGTGCCATCAGTGCCAGAGGACAGGGCGAAAAACTGTTTTTT. Protein product: CAISARGQGEKLFF.

In DNA, the CDR3 is TGTGCCAGCAGCCCCCTGTTGAGGGACACTGAAGCTTTCTTT. As protein: CASSPLLRDTEAFF. The genes are TRBV3-1 (or the pseudogene TRBV3-2) and TRBJ1-1; D gene unclear. The germline V gene has CDR1 LGHDT and CDR2 YNNKEL (reference sequence). With 4 bases removed from V and 3 bases from J, the gap between germline ends came to 12 bases. The CDR3 contains 14 residues.

The CDR3 here is CASSHRGQPQHF. The CDR3 region has the DNA TGTGCCAGCAGCCACAGGGGGCAGCCCCAGCATTTT. The rearrangement uses TRBV11-2 and TRBJ1-5, with 8 bases fitting TRBD1. This CDR3 comprises 12 residues. From germline, CDR1 is SGHAT and CDR2 FQNNGV. The trim removed 5 bases at V and 7 bases at J, leaving 1 base unmatched.

DNA for the CDR3: TGTGCCATCAGTGACTATGACTCCAAGCCCTTCAATGAGCAGTTCTTC. It codes for CAISDYDSKPFNEQFF. The rearrangement joins TRBV10-3 to TRBJ2-1; the D is unclear. Germline values: CDR1 ENHRY, CDR2 SYGVKD. The CDR3 contains 16 residues. The germline V and J ends were trimmed by 3 bases and 6 bases, with 18 bases remaining between them.

The CDR3 bases are TGTGCCAGCAGCTTGATAGGAGGGAATGGGGAAAAACTGTTTTTT. Its translation is CASSLIGGNGEKLFF. The rearrangement uses TRBV5-6 and TRBJ1-4; D unresolved. The ends were cut back, 1 base at V and 8 bases at J, with 15 bases in the middle. Germline V gene lookup returns CDR1 SGHDT and CDR2 YYEEEE. This CDR3 contains 15 residues.